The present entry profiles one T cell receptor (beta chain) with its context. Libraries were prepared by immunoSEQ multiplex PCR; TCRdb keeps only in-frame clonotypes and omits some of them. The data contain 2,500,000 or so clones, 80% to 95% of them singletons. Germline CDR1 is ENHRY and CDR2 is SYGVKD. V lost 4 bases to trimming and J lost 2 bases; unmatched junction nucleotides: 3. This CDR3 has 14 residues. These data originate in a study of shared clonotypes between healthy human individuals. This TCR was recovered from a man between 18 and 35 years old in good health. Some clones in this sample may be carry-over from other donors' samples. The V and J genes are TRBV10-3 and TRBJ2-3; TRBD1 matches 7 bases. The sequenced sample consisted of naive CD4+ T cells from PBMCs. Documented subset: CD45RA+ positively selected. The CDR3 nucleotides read TGTGCCATCAGTGGACAGGGTTTCACAGATACGCAGTATTTT. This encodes CAISGQGFTDTQYF.